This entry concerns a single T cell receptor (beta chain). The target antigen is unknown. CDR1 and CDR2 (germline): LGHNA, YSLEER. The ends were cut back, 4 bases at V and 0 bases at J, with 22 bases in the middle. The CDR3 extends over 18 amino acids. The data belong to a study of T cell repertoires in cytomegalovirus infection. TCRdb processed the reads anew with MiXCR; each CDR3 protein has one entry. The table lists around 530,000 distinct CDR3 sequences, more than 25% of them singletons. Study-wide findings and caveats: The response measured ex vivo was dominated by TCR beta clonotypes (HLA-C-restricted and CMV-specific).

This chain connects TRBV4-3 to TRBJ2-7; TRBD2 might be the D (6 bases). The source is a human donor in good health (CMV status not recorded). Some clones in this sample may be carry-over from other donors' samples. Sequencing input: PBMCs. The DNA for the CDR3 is TGCGCCAGCAGCCCTAGTGCCGTACTAGCTGAACCCTCCTACGAGCAGTACTTC. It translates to CASSPSAVLAEPSYEQYF.